This T cell receptor (beta chain) was sequenced for a study of cytomegalovirus exposure and HLA in healthy donors. About the research overall: In a later analysis, the approximately 120 validation repertoires were reported to have used the same platform as the approximately 700 first-cohort repertoires. Study results and caveats: The investigators catalogued 150 to 200 TCR beta chains as cytomegalovirus-associated. A few chains tied to CMV proved CMV antigen-specific in vitro.

As for this clone: Antigen specificity is unknown.

Germline V gene data show CDR1 as SGHRS and CDR2 as YFSETQ. The CDR3 length is 14 residues. V was clipped by 1 base and J by 6 bases, with 12 bases between them. Using immunoSEQ multiplex PCR, the repertoire was profiled, and TCRdb retains in-frame clones only, with some absent. This sample has a few hundred thousand clones, with approximately 84% found just once. While the first cohort had 700 or so subjects, the donors belonged to the separate validation cohort of 120 subjects. The material sequenced was PBMCs. V and J are TRBV5-1 and TRBJ2-3, with D possibly being TRBD2 (6 bases). The clonotype comes from a man between 18 and 29 years old in good health and CMV-seropositive. In DNA, the CDR3 is TGCGCCAGCAGCTTGTGGGGACTGCCGGATACGCAGTATTTT. It translates to CASSLWGLPDTQYF.